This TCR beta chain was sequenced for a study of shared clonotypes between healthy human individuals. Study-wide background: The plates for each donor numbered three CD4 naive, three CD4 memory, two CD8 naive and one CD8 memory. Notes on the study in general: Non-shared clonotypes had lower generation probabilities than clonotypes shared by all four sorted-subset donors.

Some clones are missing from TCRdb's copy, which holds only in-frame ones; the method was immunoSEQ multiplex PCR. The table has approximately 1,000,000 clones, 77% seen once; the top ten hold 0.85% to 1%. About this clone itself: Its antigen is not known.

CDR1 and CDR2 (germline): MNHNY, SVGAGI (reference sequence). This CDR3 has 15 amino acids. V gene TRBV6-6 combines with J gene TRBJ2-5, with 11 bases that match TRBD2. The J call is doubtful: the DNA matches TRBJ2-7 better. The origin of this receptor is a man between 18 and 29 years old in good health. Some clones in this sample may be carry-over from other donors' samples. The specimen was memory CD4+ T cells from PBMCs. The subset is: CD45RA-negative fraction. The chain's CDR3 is CASSDTSGGSYEQYF. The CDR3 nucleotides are TGTGCCAGCAGTGACACTAGCGGGGGTTCCTACGAGCAGTACTTC.